The next 25 T cell receptor beta chains were all read from a single sample in a study of T cell responses to AZD1222 COVID-19 vaccine. This table comes from immunoSEQ multiplex PCR, and its TCRdb copy is limited to in-frame clones, with some not included. The sample records more than 110,000 clones, roughly 91% being singletons. The starting material was peripheral blood, obtained on day 0 of AZD1222 vaccination. All receptors derive from an adult in good health.

On this clone: In the same sample, other DNA sequences code for this CDR3. The chain combines TRBV7-9 with TRBJ2-7; D possibly corresponds to TRBD1 (5 bases). CDR3 length equals 12 residues. CDR1 and CDR2 (germline): SEHNR, FQNEAQ (reference sequence). The V end was cut by 1 base, the J end by 6 bases, with 7 bases between. CDR3 region: CASSLGGLEQYF. The CDR3 bases are TGTGCCAGCAGCTTAGGGGGCCTCGAGCAGTACTTC. Combining the CDR3 with reference TRBV7-9 and TRBJ2-7 gives the whole variable domain DTGVSQNPRHKITKRGQNVTFRCDPISEHNRLYWYRQTLGQGPEFLTYFQNEAQLEKSRLLSDRFSAERPKGSFSTLEIQRTEQGDSAMYLCASSLGGLEQYFGPGTRLTVT.

The chain uses TRBV30 and TRBJ1-4; the D is unclear. There are 14 residues in the CDR3. V was clipped by 2 bases and J by 1 base, with 8 bases between them. The germline gives CDR1 GTSNPN, CDR2 SVGIG (reference sequence). The CDR3 DNA reads as TGTGCCTGGAGTTGGGTGGGAACTAATGAAAAACTGTTTTTT. Translating it yields CAWSWVGTNEKLFF.

This chain links TRBV2 with TRBJ1-5; 8 nucleotides agree with TRBD1. Germline lookup yields CDR1 SNHLY and CDR2 FYNNEI. The CDR3 extends over 15 amino acids. After removal of 4 bases from V and 4 bases from J, the junction contained 6 bases not matched to a gene. CDR3 residues: CASSGQGAPNQPQHF. Here the CDR3 DNA reads TGTGCCAGCAGTGGTCAGGGGGCACCGAATCAGCCCCAGCATTTT.

V gene TRBV15 combines with J gene TRBJ1-5, with D hard to call. The CDR3 sequence is 16 residues long. Germline CDR1 is LNHNV and CDR2 is YYDKDF (reference sequence). Trimming stripped 6 bases from V and 2 bases from J, with 17 bases between. Here the CDR3 DNA reads TGTGCCACCAGTCCCGGCAGACCTATAGGCAATCAGCCCCAGCATTTT. It specifies CATSPGRPIGNQPQHF.

This chain joins TRBV6-5 and TRBJ1-2; no firm D call. Trimming took off 8 bases at V and 0 bases at J, with 13 bases between the two ends. CDR3 length equals 14 residues. Germline CDR1 reads MNHEY; CDR2 reads SVGAGI. In nucleotides, the CDR3 is TGTGCCAGCGGTTGGAGCCCCGCTAACTATGGCTACACCTTC. Translating gives CASGWSPANYGYTF.

This chain connects TRBV11-2 to TRBJ2-7; D not certain. Germline V CDR1 and CDR2: SGHAT, FQNNGV. This CDR3 has 13 residues. V was pared by 0 bases and J by 2 bases, with 5 bases between. CDR3 in amino acids: CASSLEITYEQYF. DNA of the CDR3: TGTGCCAGCAGCTTAGAAATCACCTACGAGCAGTACTTC.

Only one count was recorded for this clone. The chain links TRBV6-5 to TRBJ2-6; D possibly corresponds to TRBD1 (5 bases). Germline CDR1 MNHEY, CDR2 SVGAGI. V lost 7 bases and J lost 0, with 10 bases in between. The CDR3 contains 15 residues. CDR3 sequence (DNA): TGTGCCAGCACCTTAGACAGCTCTGGGGCCAACGTCCTGACTTTC. This gives the protein CASTLDSSGANVLTF.

The chain recombines TRBV9 with TRBJ2-7; 7 bases map to TRBD2. Losses at the gene ends were 1 base for V and 3 bases for J; bases not matched to a gene: 10. Germline V gene sequence: CDR1 SGDLS, CDR2 YYNGEE. CDR3 length: 16 residues. The CDR3 nucleotides are TGTGCCAGCAGCGTACATGCGAGTGGGGGGGACTACGAGCAGTACTTC. This gives the protein CASSVHASGGDYEQYF.

The chain has TRBV10-1 and TRBJ2-5; 7 bases are shared with TRBD1. CDR1 and CDR2 (germline): WNHNN, SYGVQD (reference sequence). This CDR3 has 17 amino acids. Germline trimming cut 11 bases from V and 2 bases from J; bases unmatched to any gene: 20. The CDR3 DNA follows: TGCGCCGAGCCAAGACCCGAAAGGGGGCGCAGGCAAGAGACCCAGTACTTC. Translating it yields CAEPRPERGRRQETQYF.

The chain is built from TRBV5-6 and TRBJ1-1, with D maybe TRBD1 (5 bases). Looked up from germline, CDR1 is SGHDT and CDR2 is YYEEEE. CDR3 size: 14 residues. V lost 0 bases and J lost 2, with 8 bases in between. Written as DNA, the CDR3 is TGTGCCAGCAGCTTGGGGGGGTACAACACTGAAGCTTTCTTT. Translated: CASSLGGYNTEAFF.

The chain combines TRBV5-8 with TRBJ1-5; D is undetermined. The CDR3 consists of 16 residues. V lost 1 base to trimming and J lost 0 bases, with 11 bases between them. Germline V gene data show CDR1 as SGHTS and CDR2 as YDEGEE. The CDR3 sequence is CASSLFSVNSNQPQHF. CDR3 DNA: TGTGCCAGCAGCTTGTTTTCGGTGAATAGCAATCAGCCCCAGCATTTT.

This chain uses TRBV6-5 with TRBJ1-3; D unclear. V lost 4 bases and J lost 4, with 17 bases in between. The CDR3 runs 16 residues. Germline V lookup: CDR1 MNHEY, CDR2 SVGAGI. In nucleotides, the CDR3 is TGTGCCAGCAGTTGGGGTCTTGCGTCACTCGGAAACACCATATATTTT. The encoded protein is CASSWGLASLGNTIYF.

The V call is TRBV6-2 or TRBV6-3, the J call TRBJ1-1; D unresolved. Germline V gene sequence: CDR1 MNHEY, CDR2 SVGEGT. There are 16 residues in the CDR3. The ends were cut back, 3 bases at V and 1 base at J, with 15 bases in the middle. CDR3 nucleotides: TGTGCCAGCAGTTATCATATTGGCAGGTCGAACACTGAAGCTTTCTTT. It translates to CASSYHIGRSNTEAFF.

This chain connects TRBV19 to TRBJ1-2; TRBD1 might be the D (5 bases). The CDR3 is 15 amino acids. V lost 4 bases and J 5 bases, leaving 17 bases between the germline ends. The germline CDR1 and CDR2 sequences are LNHDA and SQIVND (reference sequence). The CDR3 region is CASSRSVQGRYGYTF. The CDR3 nucleotides are TGTGCCAGTAGTAGGAGCGTGCAGGGCAGATATGGCTACACCTTC.

This clone was recorded only once. The CDR3 loop is CASSFYPSGVTEAFF. The DNA for the CDR3 is TGTGCCAGCAGCTTTTACCCCAGCGGGGTCACTGAAGCTTTCTTT. The rearrangement links TRBV7-2 to TRBJ1-1; no clear D. The V end was cut by 3 bases, the J end by 4 bases, with 15 bases between. Germline CDR1 is SGHTA and CDR2 is FQGNSA. The CDR3 is made up of 15 amino acids.

This clone was counted only a few times. This chain connects TRBV5-1 to TRBJ2-5; D is perhaps TRBD2 (5 bases). V gave up 0 bases and J gave up 1 base, with 10 bases separating them. This CDR3 is built from 15 residues. Germline V gives CDR1 SGHRS, CDR2 YFSETQ. Here the CDR3 DNA reads TGCGCCAGCAGCTTGGGGTACGGGGTCCAAGAGACCCAGTACTTC. Translation: CASSLGYGVQETQYF.

The J gene is TRBJ1-2, the V gene TRBV28, with a tentative D call TRBD1 (6 bases). CDR1 is MDHEN and CDR2 is SYDVKM in the germline V gene. CDR3 size: 15 residues. Trimming shortened V by 7 bases and J by 4 bases, and 19 bases separated the two germline ends. CDR3 DNA: TGTGCCAGCATAACCGTATCGGACAGAAGCTATGGCTACACCTTC. Translated, it gives CASITVSDRSYGYTF.

The chain links TRBV7-9 to TRBJ2-7, with TRBD2 as a possible D gene (5 bases). Trimming cost V 3 bases and J 6 bases, with 12 bases left between them. Germline V gives CDR1 SEHNR, CDR2 FQNEAQ (reference sequence). The CDR3 runs to 13 residues. This CDR3 reads CASSFLEGIEQYF. CDR3 DNA sequence: TGTGCCAGCAGCTTCCTCGAGGGAATCGAGCAGTACTTC.

This chain connects TRBV30 to TRBJ1-3, with 7 bases fitting TRBD1. The CDR3 contains 15 residues. Germline lookup yields CDR1 GTSNPN and CDR2 SVGIG (reference sequence). The ends lost 8 bases at V and 3 bases at J; junction bases unmatched: 13. In DNA, the CDR3 is TGTGCCAGCAAAAAACAGGGGCTCTATGGAAACACCATATATTTT. Translated, it gives CASKKQGLYGNTIYF.

The chain recombines TRBV11-3 with TRBJ2-1, with 9 bases identical to TRBD1. Trimming removed 4 bases from V and 7 bases from J; junction bases left unmatched: 17. Per the germline V gene, CDR1 is SGHNT and CDR2 is YENEEA. CDR3 length: 18 amino acids. DNA of the CDR3: TGTGCCAGCAGCTCCCTAATGGGGCCGGGACAGGGAGGTAATGAGCAGTTCTTC. Protein sequence: CASSSLMGPGQGGNEQFF.

The J gene is TRBJ2-3, the V gene TRBV2; the D is unclear. Germline assignment: CDR1 SNHLY and CDR2 FYNNEI. This CDR3 has 13 amino acids. The V gene lost 4 bases and the J gene lost 6 bases, with 11 bases spanning the gap. CDR3 sequence (DNA): TGTGCCAGCAGTGCCGCCACATGGGATACGCAGTATTTT. It yields the protein CASSAATWDTQYF.

CDR3 nucleotide sequence: TGTGCCAGCAGCTTGAGGGACAGGGGCTTATACGAGCAGTACTTC. Translated, it gives CASSLRDRGLYEQYF. This chain links TRBV5-5 with TRBJ2-7, with 10 bases fitting TRBD1. The V and J ends lost 1 base and 4 bases, in that order; junction bases with no gene match: 5. The germline V gene has CDR1 SGHKS and CDR2 YYEKEE (reference sequence). The CDR3 loop spans 15 amino acids.

This clone was counted a single time. J is TRBJ1-3 and V is TRBV6-6; perhaps TRBD1 as D (5 bases). Germline CDR1 is MNHNY and CDR2 is SVGAGI (reference sequence). The CDR3 loop spans 12 amino acids. V shed 5 bases and J shed 6 bases, with 8 bases lying between them. The CDR3 nucleotides read TGTGCCAGCAGTCCGACAGTAAACACCATATATTTT. Encoded protein: CASSPTVNTIYF.

The chain recombines TRBV7-3 with TRBJ2-1, with 7 bases aligning to TRBD1. After removal of 2 bases from V and 0 bases from J, the junction contained 10 bases not matched to a gene. The CDR3 consists of 18 residues. CDR1 SGHTA and CDR2 FQGTGA come from the germline V gene. The CDR3 is CASSLEYRGRSSYNEQFF. CDR3 DNA: TGTGCCAGCAGCTTAGAGTACAGGGGCAGGAGCTCCTACAATGAGCAGTTCTTC.

The chain joins TRBV6-5 to TRBJ1-1; D gene uncertain. CDR3 length equals 14 residues. CDR1 and CDR2 (germline): MNHEY, SVGAGI. Deletions cut 1 base from V and 4 bases from J, with 10 bases between. CDR3: CASSYLGSGTEAFF. In DNA, the CDR3 is TGTGCCAGCAGTTACTTGGGGTCTGGCACTGAAGCTTTCTTT.